The source of this TCR beta chain is a study of T-cell reconstitution after alpha-beta-depleted transplantation in children. General study points: There were some patients whose high TCRbeta diversity at day 60 came from surviving recipient T cells and thymic progenitors.

The CDR3 runs to 15 residues. Per germline, CDR1 DFQATT and CDR2 SNEGSKA (reference sequence). With V trimmed by 3 bases and J by 2 bases, 3 bases remained unmatched. For this clonotype: The antigen is not known.

It was with unique molecular identifiers that the TCRbeta library was prepared. TCRdb passed the PCR reads through MiXCR, listing each CDR3 protein once. The sample lists roughly 570,000 distinct CDR3 sequences, about a quarter seen once, with about 35% in the top ten. The chain is built from TRBV20-1 and TRBJ2-3; 12 nucleotides match TRBD2. The input for sequencing was PBMCs, taken before TCRalphabeta/CD19-depleted stem cell transplant. The TCR was taken from a boy less than two years old with Wiskott-Aldrich syndrome, due to receive a stem cell transplant. For the CDR3, the DNA is TGCAGTGCTAGTCCTAGCGGGAGGGACACAGATACGCAGTATTTT. Protein: CSASPSGRDTDTQYF.